This passage covers 24 T cell receptor beta chains from one sample sequenced in a study of T cell responses to AZD1222 COVID-19 vaccine. Clones were sequenced by immunoSEQ multiplex PCR, and TCRdb holds only the in-frame ones, with some missing. The sample comprises approximately 150,000 clones, 80% to 95% of which are singletons, and about 3.3% rests with the top ten. Sample: peripheral blood, taken 28 days after the second AZD1222 dose. The receptors originated from an adult who received the AZD1222 COVID-19 vaccine.

The V and J genes are TRBV5-8 and TRBJ1-5; D is unclear. The V gene's germline CDR1 is SGHTS and CDR2 YDEGEE. Trimming stripped 4 bases from V and 7 bases from J, with 6 bases between. The CDR3 contains 11 residues. CDR3 amino acids: CASSTSQPQHF. The CDR3 DNA is TGTGCCAGCAGCACGAGCCAGCCCCAGCATTTT.

The chain recombines TRBV24-1 with TRBJ2-2; D is ambiguous. Germline V gene sequence: CDR1 KGHDR, CDR2 SFDVKD. V was cut by 9 bases and J by 1 base, with 8 bases left in between. The CDR3 consists of 13 residues. CDR3 sequence reads: CATEPRNTGELFF. The CDR3 DNA follows: TGTGCCACCGAACCGCGGAACACCGGGGAGCTGTTTTTT.

The J gene is TRBJ1-2, the V gene TRBV19; D gene uncertain. CDR3 length equals 14 residues. V dropped 6 bases and J dropped 0 bases, with 11 bases sitting between them. CDR1 LNHDA and CDR2 SQIVND come from the germline V gene (reference sequence). For the CDR3, the DNA is TGTGCCAGTAGCTACGGGCCGACTAACTATGGCTACACCTTC. This translates into CASSYGPTNYGYTF.

The V and J genes are TRBV6-4 and TRBJ1-1, with unresolved D. Germline V lookup: CDR1 MRHNA, CDR2 SNTAGT. The CDR3 spans 13 residues. V gave up 3 bases and J gave up 3 bases, with 8 bases separating them. As DNA, the CDR3 is TGTGCCAGCAGTGAGGCGCAGTACACTGAAGCTTTCTTT. Residues: CASSEAQYTEAFF.

The chain employs TRBV29-1 and TRBJ1-2; 9 nucleotides line up with TRBD1. In germline, CDR1 is SQVTM, CDR2 ANQGSEA. The CDR3 loop spans 13 amino acids. J gave up 6 bases and V 4 bases, and 6 bases lay outside the gene matches. In DNA form, the CDR3 reads TGCAGCGTTGCCGCGGACAGGGGAGATGGCTACACCTTC. It codes for CSVAADRGDGYTF.

The chain has TRBV9 and TRBJ2-7; D uncertain. The germline V gene has CDR1 SGDLS and CDR2 YYNGEE. CDR3 length: 14 residues. Deletions cut 0 bases from V and 2 bases from J, with 9 bases between. The CDR3: CASSVVPGTYEQYF. The CDR3 nucleotides read TGTGCCAGCAGCGTAGTTCCCGGTACCTACGAGCAGTACTTC.

The chain is built from TRBV5-5 and TRBJ2-1; TRBD2 matches at 10 bases. V lost 4 bases, J lost 4 bases, and 8 bases stayed unmatched. Germline V gene data show CDR1 as SGHKS and CDR2 as YYEKEE (reference sequence). The CDR3 spans 16 residues. The CDR3 DNA is TGTGCCAGCAGCCCCCCAGCTAGCGGGGGATACAATGAGCAGTTCTTC. Translated, it gives CASSPPASGGYNEQFF.

The chain is built from TRBV5-1 and TRBJ2-1; 8 nucleotides line up with TRBD1. With 1 base clipped from V and 5 bases from J, the junction kept 2 bases outside the gene matches. This CDR3 region has 14 residues. The germline V gene has CDR1 SGHRS and CDR2 YFSETQ. This CDR3 reads CASSLTGGDNEQFF. CDR3 DNA: TGCGCCAGCAGCTTGACAGGGGGTGACAATGAGCAGTTCTTC.

Sample share makes this clone medium-sized. The chain joins TRBV27 to TRBJ2-1, with a possible D match to TRBD2 (6 bases). Germline CDR1 MNHEY, CDR2 SMNVEV (reference sequence). CDR3 length equals 11 residues. V lost 8 bases, J lost 7 bases, and 9 bases lay in between. The CDR3 DNA reads TGTGCCAGCTATGGGGGGAATGAGCAGTTCTTC. Its protein product is CASYGGNEQFF.

The V gene is TRBV2, the J gene TRBJ1-1; tentative D call: TRBD1 (5 bases). The length of the CDR3 is 16 residues. The V and J ends lost 7 bases and 0 bases respectively, with 18 bases between them. Germline V gives CDR1 SNHLY, CDR2 FYNNEI. The CDR3 reads CASTRRGLGVNTEAFF. Written as DNA, the CDR3 is TGTGCCAGCACGCGAAGGGGTCTCGGGGTGAACACTGAAGCTTTCTTT. Combining the CDR3 with reference TRBV2 and TRBJ1-1 gives the whole variable domain EPEVTQTPSHQVTQMGQEVILRCVPISNHLYFYWYRQILGQKVEFLVSFYNNEISEKSEIFDDQFSVERPDGSNFTLKIRSTKLEDSAMYFCASTRRGLGVNTEAFFGQGTRLTVV.

The CDR3 sequence is CASSQDFTGYNSPLHF. As DNA, the CDR3 is TGTGCCAGCAGCCAAGATTTTACAGGTTATAATTCACCCCTCCACTTT. This sequence joins TRBV3-1 (or the pseudogene TRBV3-2) and TRBJ1-6, with D possibly being TRBD1 (5 bases). Germline V lookup: CDR1 LGHDT, CDR2 YNNKEL (reference sequence). V was clipped by 0 bases and J by 4 bases, with 10 bases between them. CDR3 length equals 16 residues.

The chain is built from TRBV5-1 and TRBJ2-3; TRBD2 matches at 13 bases. The CDR3 extends over 17 amino acids. Trimming took 3 bases from V and 2 from J; bases not matched to a gene: 6. The germline V gene encodes CDR1 SGHRS and CDR2 YFSETQ. The CDR3 DNA reads as TGCGCCAGCAGCTCGGGGACTAGCGGGACGAACACAGATACGCAGTATTTT. Translating gives CASSSGTSGTNTDTQYF.

The chain couples TRBV4-1 to TRBJ2-1; 14 nucleotides agree with TRBD2. V was clipped by 3 bases and J by 15 bases; unmatched bases: 7. The CDR3 has 14 amino acids. Per germline, CDR1 MGHRA and CDR2 YSYEKL. CDR3 nucleotides: TGCGCCAGCAGCCAGGGACTAGCGGGGGAGTCTCTGTTCTTC. Amino acid sequence: CASSQGLAGESLFF.

V gene TRBV6-6 combines with J gene TRBJ2-5; perhaps TRBD1 as D (6 bases). The CDR3 spans 13 residues. Germline V gene lookup returns CDR1 MNHNY and CDR2 SVGAGI (reference sequence). V was shortened by 8 bases and J by 2 bases, with 12 bases between the two germline ends. In DNA form, the CDR3 reads TGTGCCAGCGGCGCAGGGGAACAAGAGACCCAGTACTTC. Protein: CASGAGEQETQYF.

A word on this clone: The sample carries other DNA sequences with the same CDR3. This chain joins TRBV14 and TRBJ1-1; no firm D call. Trimming left V 4 bases short and J 4 bases short, with 10 bases between. The CDR3 length is 13 residues. CDR1 and CDR2 (germline): SGHDN, FVKESK. Here the CDR3 DNA reads TGTGCCAGCAGCCCGAGAGGCCGCACTGAAGCTTTCTTT. This sequence encodes CASSPRGRTEAFF.

The V gene is TRBV5-4, the J gene TRBJ2-3; no clear D gene. The CDR3 has 14 residues. Germline values: CDR1 SGHNT, CDR2 YYREEE (reference sequence). Trimming pared 4 bases from V and 0 bases from J, leaving 9 bases between. The CDR3 spells CASSPDHSTDTQYF. CDR3 bases: TGTGCCAGCAGCCCAGACCACAGCACAGATACGCAGTATTTT. The full variable domain, completed using reference TRBV5-4 and TRBJ2-3, is ETGVTQSPTHLIKTRGQQVTLRCSSQSGHNTVSWYQQALGQGPQFIFQYYREEENGRGNFPPRFSGLQFPNYSSELNVNALELDDSALYLCASSPDHSTDTQYFGPGTRLTVL.

The chain carries TRBV7-9 and TRBJ2-3; 12 nucleotides line up with TRBD2. The CDR3 contains 16 residues. J was trimmed by 5 bases and V by 3 bases; bases with no gene match: 6. Germline V CDR1 and CDR2: SEHNR, FQNEAQ (reference sequence). The CDR3: CASSFRTSGMGDTQYF. Here the CDR3 DNA reads TGTGCCAGCAGCTTTAGGACTAGCGGGATGGGAGATACGCAGTATTTT.

V gene TRBV24-1 combines with J gene TRBJ2-1; TRBD1 matches 9 bases. Germline CDR1 reads KGHDR; CDR2 reads SFDVKD. With 3 bases clipped from V and 9 bases from J, the junction kept 2 bases outside the gene matches. The CDR3 totals 13 residues. The CDR3 region has the DNA TGTGCCACCAGTGATCCGGGACAGGGTGAGCAGTTCTTC. Protein product: CATSDPGQGEQFF.

V gene TRBV14 combines with J gene TRBJ1-1; TRBD1 agrees at 7 bases. Unmatched junction bases numbered 3, after V lost 1 base and J lost 1 base. The CDR3 covers 15 residues. The germline gives CDR1 SGHDN, CDR2 FVKESK. The CDR3 nucleotides read TGTGCCAGCAGCCAAGGGACAGGAGGGAACACTGAAGCTTTCTTT. The encoded protein is CASSQGTGGNTEAFF.

The chain employs TRBV19 and TRBJ2-7, with D perhaps TRBD1 (5 bases). CDR3 length: 13 amino acids. Trimming pared 6 bases from V and 0 bases from J, leaving 9 bases between. Germline CDR1 LNHDA, CDR2 SQIVND (reference sequence). The CDR3: CASRDSFSYEQYF. The DNA of the CDR3 is TGTGCCAGTAGAGACAGTTTCTCCTACGAGCAGTACTTC.

The V call is TRBV14, the J call TRBJ2-7; D is unresolved. This CDR3 has 12 residues. Trimming took 4 bases from V and 3 from J, leaving 7 bases between them. Germline CDR1 and CDR2: SGHDN and FVKESK. The CDR3 loop reads CASSPSDYEQYF. DNA for the CDR3: TGTGCCAGCAGCCCCTCTGACTACGAGCAGTACTTC. The whole variable domain, remainder taken from reference TRBV14 and TRBJ2-7, is EAGVTQFPSHSVIEKGQTVTLRCDPISGHDNLYWYRRVMGKEIKFLLHFVKESKQDESGMPNNRFLAERTGGTYSTLKVQPAELEDSGVYFCASSPSDYEQYFGPGTRLTVT.

The rearrangement links TRBV28 to TRBJ1-6; no definite D call. In germline, CDR1 is MDHEN, CDR2 SYDVKM. CDR3 length: 16 amino acids. The V end was cut by 2 bases, the J end by 0 bases, with 8 bases between. CDR3 sequence reads: CASSLPASSYNSPLHF. CDR3 nucleotides: TGTGCCAGCAGTTTACCGGCGAGCTCCTATAATTCACCCCTCCACTTT.

V usage is TRBV16 and J usage is TRBJ1-2, with D perhaps matching TRBD1 (5 bases). CDR1 and CDR2 (germline): KGHSY, FQNENV. This CDR3 contains 14 residues. V lost 4 bases and J 8 bases, leaving 17 bases between the germline ends. The CDR3 loop is CASSPYGGKYGYTF. The DNA of the CDR3 is TGTGCCAGCAGCCCATATGGGGGGAAATACGGCTACACCTTC.

CDR3 loop: CASSVQSMGGRGYTF. CDR3 bases: TGTGCCAGCAGTGTGCAAAGCATGGGGGGCCGCGGCTACACCTTC. The gene calls are TRBV6-2 or TRBV6-3 and TRBJ1-2; D possibly corresponds to TRBD1 (6 bases). V dropped 5 bases and J dropped 8 bases, with 21 bases sitting between them. This CDR3 is built from 15 residues. Germline CDR1 reads MNHEY; CDR2 reads SVGEGT.